The 26 T cell receptor beta chains below were found in one sample sequenced in a study of human T cells and chemical hapten exposure. TCRdb independently ran MiXCR on the RACE reads; one entry per CDR3 protein. This sample yields 75,000 to 95,000 distinct CDR3 sequences, of which about an eighth are seen a single time; approximately 3.7% belongs to the top ten. The time point denotes: patch test 1, 2 weeks after DPC sensitization. Treatment noted: therapeutic diphenylcyclopropenone sensitization with weekly scalp DPC. The source material was whole blood, sampled in connection with sensitization to the hapten diphenylcyclopropenone (DPC). The source of these receptors is a woman aged 55-70 years with alopecia areata. Some clones in this sample may be carry-over from other donors' samples.

There are a few counts of this clonotype. This chain joins TRBV20-1 and TRBJ2-3, with 9 bases matching TRBD2. The V segment lost 3 bases and the J segment 2 bases; nucleotides outside the gene matches: 9. The CDR3 spans 16 residues. The germline gives CDR1 DFQATT, CDR2 SNEGSKA (reference sequence). The CDR3 loop is CSASIPLAGLTDTQYF. CDR3 coding DNA: TGCAGTGCTAGTATCCCCCTAGCGGGGCTCACAGATACGCAGTATTTT.

Only a few counts were recorded for this clonotype. This chain uses TRBV25-1 with TRBJ2-7; D is perhaps TRBD1 or TRBD2 (5 bases each). Germline assignment: CDR1 MGHDK and CDR2 SYGVNS. The CDR3 runs 16 residues. V was pared by 2 bases and J by 2 bases, with 16 bases between. The CDR3 bases are TGTGCCAGCAGTGAAGGGTTTATGATGGGGGCCTACGAGCAGTACTTC. This encodes CASSEGFMMGAYEQYF.

This clonotype appeared once. The chain carries TRBV7-9 and TRBJ2-5; D is undetermined. Trimming shortened V by 4 bases and J by 9 bases, and 18 bases separated the two germline ends. This CDR3 is built from 14 residues. Germline V lookup: CDR1 SEHNR, CDR2 FQNEAQ (reference sequence). CDR3 nucleotides: TGTGCCAGCAGCTCGCGGACCCGGAGTAGGTCCCAGTACTTC. It codes for CASSSRTRSRSQYF.

This clonotype was picked up many times. The chain has TRBV12-3 or TRBV12-4 and TRBJ1-5; D may be TRBD1 (6 bases). Trimming removed 3 bases at V and 7 bases at J, with 13 bases between. The CDR3 is made up of 14 amino acids. The CDR3 here is CASSFPQGQQPQHF. The DNA of the CDR3 is TGTGCCAGCAGTTTCCCCCAGGGACAACAGCCCCAGCATTTT.

This clonotype has a handful of counts. CDR3 bases: TGTGCCAGTAGTACGGAGGGACATTTTAGCAATCAGCCCCAGCATTTT. As protein: CASSTEGHFSNQPQHF. V and J are TRBV19 and TRBJ1-5, with D perhaps TRBD1 (6 bases). Trimming stripped 4 bases from V and 0 bases from J, with 13 bases between. From germline, CDR1 is LNHDA and CDR2 SQIVND (reference sequence). This CDR3 has 16 residues.

The rearrangement joins TRBV5-1 to TRBJ2-1; D remains ambiguous. V shed 0 bases and J shed 6 bases, with 7 bases lying between them. The CDR3 loop spans 13 amino acids. Germline V gives CDR1 SGHRS, CDR2 YFSETQ. The CDR3: CASSLGGRNEQFF. As DNA, the CDR3 is TGCGCCAGCAGCTTGGGTGGCCGCAATGAGCAGTTCTTC.

The rearrangement uses TRBV6-6 and TRBJ2-3; D might be TRBD2 (5 bases). Trimming left V 7 bases short and J 6 bases short, with 14 bases between. The CDR3 length is 13 residues. Germline values: CDR1 MNHNY, CDR2 SVGAGI (reference sequence). The CDR3 DNA sequence: TGTGCCAGCACAAGCGGCTCACCCGATACGCAGTATTTT. It codes for CASTSGSPDTQYF.

In this sample, this clonotype turned up many times. The CDR3 here is CSGGGSYEQYF. CDR3 DNA sequence: TGCAGCGGGGGGGGTTCCTACGAGCAGTACTTC. V usage is TRBV29-1 and J usage is TRBJ2-7, with 7 bases identical to TRBD2. J lost 1 base, V lost 7 bases, and 1 base had no gene match. CDR1 and CDR2 (germline): SQVTM, ANQGSEA. This CDR3 spans 11 amino acids.

This clonotype was recorded a few times. This chain links TRBV7-9 with TRBJ1-4; D gene unclear. Trimming removed 4 bases at V and 5 bases at J, with 11 bases between. This CDR3 spans 14 amino acids. From germline, CDR1 is SEHNR and CDR2 FQNEAQ (reference sequence). CDR3 in DNA: TGTGCCAGCAGCTCTTGGCAGTCAAATGAAAAACTGTTTTTT. Translation gives CASSSWQSNEKLFF.

At least ten counts were recorded for this clonotype. The chain is built from TRBV4-1 and TRBJ1-1; no clear D gene. V lost 5 bases and J 1 base, leaving 11 bases between the germline ends. The germline V gene has CDR1 MGHRA and CDR2 YSYEKL. The CDR3 has 14 amino acids. The CDR3 region is CASSIIPANTEAFF. Here the CDR3 DNA reads TGCGCCAGCAGCATAATTCCAGCGAACACTGAAGCTTTCTTT.

This clonotype has at least ten counts. The rearrangement joins TRBV4-1 to TRBJ2-1, with D hard to call. The CDR3 consists of 16 residues. V lost 7 bases, J lost 3 bases, and 19 bases lay in between. CDR1 is MGHRA, CDR2 YSYEKL, per germline. CDR3 sequence: CASTRSFNEIYNEQFF. In DNA form, the CDR3 reads TGCGCCAGCACCAGAAGTTTTAACGAAATCTACAATGAGCAGTTCTTC.

This clonotype was observed a handful of times. The CDR3 reads CASTLAGGPGTDTQYF. The CDR3 region has the DNA TGTGCCAGCACTCTAGCGGGGGGGCCTGGCACAGATACGCAGTATTTT. The gene calls are TRBV2 and TRBJ2-3; 12 nucleotides line up with TRBD2. CDR3 length equals 16 residues. Germline V gene sequence: CDR1 SNHLY, CDR2 FYNNEI. The junction had 6 bases not matched to a gene; V was cut back by 7 bases and J by 1 base.

This clonotype was seen ten or more times. This chain joins TRBV29-1 and TRBJ2-5; 9 bases line up with TRBD1. Trimming took 6 bases from V and 3 from J; bases not matched to a gene: 2. CDR3 length: 12 residues. The V gene's germline CDR1 is SQVTM and CDR2 ANQGSEA. The CDR3 loop reads CSVTGGKETQYF. The CDR3 DNA is TGCAGCGTGACAGGGGGGAAAGAGACCCAGTACTTC.

There are many counts of this clonotype. The DNA for the CDR3 is TGTGCCAGCAGTTTCTGGGCTGGAAACACCATATATTTT. Translation: CASSFWAGNTIYF. The genes are TRBV12-3 or TRBV12-4 and TRBJ1-3; no clear D gene. The CDR3 consists of 13 residues. Between the trimmed V and J ends, which lost 3 bases and 2 bases, there was a span of 5 bases.

This clonotype was seen repeatedly, ten times or more. This chain joins TRBV4-1 and TRBJ1-3; maybe TRBD1 (5 bases). The CDR3 loop spans 17 amino acids. Trimming took 2 bases from V and 0 from J, leaving 14 bases between them. CDR1 is MGHRA and CDR2 is YSYEKL in the germline V gene. CDR3 residues: CASSQSSTVLSGNTIYF. CDR3 nucleotides: TGCGCCAGCAGCCAATCGTCGACAGTCCTCTCTGGAAACACCATATATTTT.

This clonotype was seen a few times. The chain combines TRBV10-3 with TRBJ2-5; maybe TRBD2 (6 bases). Germline V gene data show CDR1 as ENHRY and CDR2 as SYGVKD. The CDR3 has 14 amino acids. Trimming removed 1 base from V and 3 bases from J, with 9 bases in between. CDR3 sequence (DNA): TGTGCCATCAGTGAGTGGAGGGGTGAAGAGACCCAGTACTTC. Translated: CAISEWRGEETQYF.

This clonotype was counted only a few times. The chain has TRBV29-1 and TRBJ2-2; 11 nucleotides line up with TRBD1. The CDR3 has 15 amino acids. Germline CDR1 reads SQVTM; CDR2 reads ANQGSEA. J was trimmed by 6 bases and V by 8 bases; bases with no gene match: 11. The CDR3 DNA sequence: TGCAGCACCCGGGCAGGACAGGGGGCCGCCGGGGAGCTGTTTTTT. Protein sequence: CSTRAGQGAAGELFF.

The chain couples TRBV6-6 to TRBJ2-3; the D gene is possibly TRBD1 (5 bases). Per the germline V gene, CDR1 is MNHNY and CDR2 is SVGAGI (reference sequence). V lost 3 bases to trimming and J lost 2 bases, with 9 bases between them. The CDR3 extends over 14 amino acids. CDR3 amino acids: CASSYSGYTDTQYF. CDR3 in DNA: TGTGCCAGCAGTTATTCAGGGTACACAGATACGCAGTATTTT.

The V gene is TRBV29-1, the J gene TRBJ2-7; D may be TRBD1 (5 bases). The germline V and J ends were trimmed by 7 bases and 5 bases, with 21 bases remaining between them. Germline lookup yields CDR1 SQVTM and CDR2 ANQGSEA. The CDR3 is 14 residues long. Written as DNA, the CDR3 is TGCAGCGCCGCCCGACAGCCTGGGGCAGACGAGCAGTACTTC. Amino acid sequence: CSAARQPGADEQYF.

The table lists this clonotype with many counts. This rearrangement joins TRBV10-3 to TRBJ1-5, with TRBD1 matching over 8 bases. CDR1 ENHRY and CDR2 SYGVKD come from the germline V gene. This CDR3 is 13 amino acids long. V shed 6 bases, J shed 3 bases, and the junction held 1 base outside the gene matches. The CDR3 spells CAIRGQDNQPQHF. CDR3 DNA sequence: TGTGCCATCAGGGGACAGGACAATCAGCCCCAGCATTTT.

The table lists this clonotype with many counts. The chain has TRBV7-3 and TRBJ2-2; D remains unclear. The CDR3 spans 14 residues. In germline, CDR1 is SGHTA, CDR2 FQGTGA. V shed 5 bases and J shed 6 bases, with 13 bases lying between them. CDR3 in amino acids: CASSMNSRSGELFF. The CDR3, as DNA: TGTGCCAGCAGCATGAACTCACGATCCGGGGAGCTGTTTTTT.

This clonotype was observed a handful of times. The chain is built from TRBV4-1 and TRBJ2-3, with D possibly matching TRBD2 (6 bases). The CDR3 runs to 13 residues. Trimming took off 0 bases at V and 7 bases at J, with 8 bases between the two ends. Germline V gene data show CDR1 as MGHRA and CDR2 as YSYEKL. CDR3 protein: CASSQDGGNTQYF. The CDR3 DNA reads TGCGCCAGCAGCCAAGATGGCGGGAATACGCAGTATTTT.

The chain recombines TRBV7-8 with TRBJ1-5; a weak D match, TRBD1 (6 bases). The germline V gene encodes CDR1 SGHVS and CDR2 FQNEAQ. The CDR3 runs to 17 residues. Trimming left V 2 bases short and J 4 bases short, with 18 bases between. The CDR3 DNA reads as TGTGCCAGCAGCTTACGTCAGGACAGACCAGGGAATCAGCCCCAGCATTTT. Its protein is CASSLRQDRPGNQPQHF.

This clonotype showed up just a few times. The chain is built from TRBV5-1 and TRBJ2-7, with 7 bases lining up with TRBD1. In germline, CDR1 is SGHRS, CDR2 YFSETQ. This CDR3 comprises 14 residues. Unmatched junction bases numbered 8, after V lost 4 bases and J lost 4 bases. The CDR3 bases are TGCGCCAGCAGCCTATCCGGGACAGAATACGAGCAGTACTTC. This gives the protein CASSLSGTEYEQYF. Complete variable domain (other parts from reference TRBV5-1 and TRBJ2-7): KAGVTQTPRYLIKTRGQQVTLSCSPISGHRSVSWYQQTPGQGLQFLFEYFSETQRNKGNFPGRFSGRQFSNSRSEMNVSTLELGDSALYLCASSLSGTEYEQYFGPGTRLTVT.

This chain connects TRBV30 to TRBJ1-1; no clear D gene. CDR1 GTSNPN and CDR2 SVGIG come from the germline V gene (reference sequence). CDR3 size: 11 residues. Deletions cut 1 base from V and 5 bases from J, with 5 bases between. CDR3 amino acids: CAWSERTEAFF. The CDR3 bases are TGTGCCTGGAGTGAAAGAACTGAAGCTTTCTTT. Using reference TRBV30 and TRBJ1-1 for the parts outside the CDR3, the full variable domain is SQTIHQWPATLVQPVGSPLSLECTVEGTSNPNLYWYRQAAGRGLQLLFYSVGIGQISSEVPQNLSASRPQDRQFILSSKKLLLSDSGFYLCAWSERTEAFFGQGTRLTVV.

This sequence joins TRBV30 and TRBJ2-7; maybe TRBD1 (5 bases). CDR1 and CDR2 from the germline V gene are GTSNPN and SVGIG (reference sequence). This CDR3 is 13 amino acids long. V lost 7 bases to trimming and J lost 0 bases, with 13 bases between them. The CDR3 protein is CALKGLSSYEQYF. The CDR3 nucleotides read TGTGCCTTGAAGGGGCTTAGCTCCTACGAGCAGTACTTC.